This T cell receptor (beta chain) was identified during a study of radiation and T cells in renal cell carcinoma. Study-wide findings and caveats: In blood, top tumor clones expanded by 2 weeks, shrinking by 4. Baseline intratumoral clonotype presence is unknown without pretreatment biopsies.

Notes on this clone: Its antigen remains unknown.

Germline assignment: CDR1 MDHEN and CDR2 SYDVKM. The V end was cut by 10 bases, the J end by 3 bases, with 9 bases between. The CDR3 is made up of 11 amino acids. Specified time point: blood 4 weeks post-SBRT, at nephrectomy. Treatment: 15 Gy SBRT to primary tumor, nephrectomy 4 weeks later. Clear cell pathology was present in this patient's renal cell carcinoma. Clones were read by immunoSEQ multiplex PCR, and TCRdb kept only the in-frame ones, dropping some. The table has some 150,000 clones, around 88% seen once. This sample comprised blood, obtained from a patient whose treatment included radiotherapy and nephrectomy. The chain recombines TRBV28 with TRBJ1-2; D might be TRBD1 (5 bases). The receptor was derived from a woman between 50 and 59 years old with renal cell carcinoma. This chain's CDR3 is CATQTDYGYTF. The CDR3 region has the DNA TGTGCCACTCAGACAGACTATGGCTACACCTTC.